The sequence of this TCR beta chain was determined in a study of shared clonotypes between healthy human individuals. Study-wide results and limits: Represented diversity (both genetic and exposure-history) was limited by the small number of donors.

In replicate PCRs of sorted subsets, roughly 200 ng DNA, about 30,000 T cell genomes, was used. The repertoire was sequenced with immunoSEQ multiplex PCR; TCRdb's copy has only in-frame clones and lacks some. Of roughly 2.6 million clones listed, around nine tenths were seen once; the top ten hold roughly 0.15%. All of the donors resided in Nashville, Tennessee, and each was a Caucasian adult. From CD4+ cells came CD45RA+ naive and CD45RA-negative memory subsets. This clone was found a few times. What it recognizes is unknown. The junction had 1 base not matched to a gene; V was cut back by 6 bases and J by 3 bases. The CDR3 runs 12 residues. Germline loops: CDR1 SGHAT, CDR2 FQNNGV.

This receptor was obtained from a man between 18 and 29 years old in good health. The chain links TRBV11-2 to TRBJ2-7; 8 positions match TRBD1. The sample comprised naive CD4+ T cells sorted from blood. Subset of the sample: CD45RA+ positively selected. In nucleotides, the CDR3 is TGTGCCAGCAGTGGACAGGGCTACGAGCAGTACTTC. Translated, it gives CASSGQGYEQYF.